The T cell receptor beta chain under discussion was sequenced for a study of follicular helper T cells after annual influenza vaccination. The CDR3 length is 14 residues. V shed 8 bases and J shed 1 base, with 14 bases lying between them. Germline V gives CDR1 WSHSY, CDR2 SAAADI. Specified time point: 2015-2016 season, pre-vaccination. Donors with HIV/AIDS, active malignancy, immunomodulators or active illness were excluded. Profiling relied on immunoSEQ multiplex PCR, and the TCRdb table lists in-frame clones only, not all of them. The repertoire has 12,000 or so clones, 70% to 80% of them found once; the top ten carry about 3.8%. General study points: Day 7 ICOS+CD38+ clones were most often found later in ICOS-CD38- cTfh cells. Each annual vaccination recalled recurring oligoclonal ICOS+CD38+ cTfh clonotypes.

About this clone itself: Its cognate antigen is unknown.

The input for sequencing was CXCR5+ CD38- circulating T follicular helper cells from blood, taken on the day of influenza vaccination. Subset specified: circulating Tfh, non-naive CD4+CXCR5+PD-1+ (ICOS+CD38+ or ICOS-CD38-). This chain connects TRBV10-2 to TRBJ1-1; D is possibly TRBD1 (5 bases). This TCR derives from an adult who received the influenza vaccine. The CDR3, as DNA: TGCGCCAGCGGATACGCAGGGACGAACACTGAAGCTTTCTTT. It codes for CASGYAGTNTEAFF.